This T cell receptor beta chain emerged from a study of T cells expressing NK-cell markers. For the study at large: It was from sorted CD3+CD56+NKG2C+, CD3+CD56+NKG2C- and CD3+CD56-NKG2C+ T cells that TCR beta repertoires came.

The cDNA for TCR beta came from 5'RACE template switching with UMIs. After re-calling the 5' RACE reads, TCRdb lists one entry per CDR3 protein, DNA absent. The sample data list about 260,000 distinct CDR3 sequences. Germline loops: CDR1 SGHRS, CDR2 YFSETQ. The CDR3 covers 17 residues. Specimen: blood T cells: a sorted CD56 or NKG2C T cell subset, CD4+ or CD8+ T cells, or bulk PBMC T cells (not recorded which). The chain has TRBV5-1 and TRBJ2-1; absent DNA, TCRdb's TRBD1 call cannot be checked. This clonotype originated in a man aged 18 to 30 in good health. CDR3 protein: CASSSGPGRSSYNEQFF.